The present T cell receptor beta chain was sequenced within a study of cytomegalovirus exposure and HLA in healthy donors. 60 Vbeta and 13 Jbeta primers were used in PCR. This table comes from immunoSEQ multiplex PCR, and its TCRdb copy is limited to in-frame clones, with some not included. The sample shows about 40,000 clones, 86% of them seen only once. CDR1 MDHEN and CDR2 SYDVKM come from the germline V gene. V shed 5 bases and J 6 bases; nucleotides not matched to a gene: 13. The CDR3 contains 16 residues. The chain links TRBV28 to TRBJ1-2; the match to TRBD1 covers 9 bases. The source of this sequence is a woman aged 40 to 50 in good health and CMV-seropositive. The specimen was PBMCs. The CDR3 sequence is CASSDPGQGWSDGYTF. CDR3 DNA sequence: TGTGCCAGCAGTGATCCGGGACAGGGATGGTCGGATGGCTACACCTTC.